This T cell receptor beta chain came from a study of cytomegalovirus exposure and HLA in healthy donors. Study results and caveats: Highly shared sequence variants in one cluster were likely a sequencing artifact.

This CDR3 spans 13 amino acids. V was shortened by 10 bases and J by 1 base, with 12 bases between the two germline ends. Germline-derived CDR1 and CDR2 are LNHDA and SQIVND (reference sequence). The primer mix had 60 Vbeta and 13 Jbeta primers. Repertoires were generated with immunoSEQ multiplex PCR, while TCRdb's copy carries only in-frame clones and drops some. Of fewer than 150,000 clones listed, 76% are singletons. To note about this clone: Its antigen is unidentified.

V usage is TRBV19 and J usage is TRBJ2-3, with unresolved D. The sample comprised PBMCs. The source is a man aged 18 to 30 in good health and CMV-seronegative. CDR3: CATSNQGTDTQYF. CDR3 in DNA: TGTGCCACCTCAAATCAGGGCACAGATACGCAGTATTTT.